This entry describes one T cell receptor (beta chain). Its target is unknown. The sample originates from a study of shared clonotypes between healthy human individuals. Study-wide results and limits: Rarefaction curves obtained for sorted subsets showed sequencing incomplete despite large depth. With a few donors compared, about 5% of naive CD4 clonotypes were shared. In general, naive subsets displayed greater estimated richness than memory subsets did.

The germline gives CDR1 SGHRS, CDR2 YFSETQ. V trimming: 3 bases; J trimming: 2 bases; junction bases outside the gene matches: 5. CDR3 length: 15 amino acids. As processed by the authors: Filtering was not the same, since immunoSEQ gave junction-only sequences without quality scores. Libraries were prepared by immunoSEQ multiplex PCR; TCRdb keeps only in-frame clonotypes and omits some of them. V and J calls and clone size are those listed in that table; D and trimming were worked out from the DNA. The sample lists about 2.3 million clones, over 90% occurring once. The receptor was isolated from a man between 18 and 29 years old in good health. Some clones in this sample may be carry-over from other donors' samples. Sequences were obtained from naive CD4+ T cells from PBMCs. The subset here: CD45RA+ positively selected. The V and J genes are TRBV5-1 and TRBJ2-5; 9 bases map to TRBD1. As DNA, the CDR3 is TGCGCCAGCAGCTATCCCGGGACAGGGCAAGAGACCCAGTACTTC. Translated, it gives CASSYPGTGQETQYF. Based on the CDR3 plus reference TRBV5-1 and TRBJ2-5, the full variable domain is KAGVTQTPRYLIKTRGQQVTLSCSPISGHRSVSWYQQTPGQGLQFLFEYFSETQRNKGNFPGRFSGRQFSNSRSEMNVSTLELGDSALYLCASSYPGTGQETQYFGPGTRLLVL.